The entry that follows covers one T cell receptor beta chain sequence. Which antigen it targets is not known. No base quality values were provided; no much bigger clone lies one nucleotide off. The CDR3, from cysteine to phenylalanine, totals 15 residues. CDR3 DNA is the only sequence kept; it has 45 bases, read in frame from the first base. V is shortened by 8 bases, J by 0 bases, and the region joining them spans 14 bases. Via the germline V gene, CDR1 is ENHRY and CDR2 SYGVKD. The sample is drawn from a study of Ad26.COV2.S vaccination and SARS-CoV-2 variants (dated by TCRdb to 2020 to 2022). Regarding the research as a whole: Donors in the vaccine arm were drawn from COV1001, a phase I-IIa trial of Ad26.COV2.S in healthy adults that was multicentre, randomized, double-blind and placebo-controlled. The specificity and breadth of SARS-CoV-2-reactive T cell receptors after Ad26.COV2.S vaccination were assessed by TCRbeta repertoire sequencing. Throughout the experiments and outcome assessment, investigators stayed blinded to trial group allocation. A total of some 30 samples were included in the TCR-sequenced set, comprising around 19 Ad26.COV2.S vaccine recipients, 5 placebo recipients and 8 SARS-CoV-2 convalescent individuals. Participants in the trial were split at random into five groups of five each, receiving low-dose or high-dose Ad26.COV2.S once or twice, or else placebo on both occasions. Ad26.COV2.S was given intramuscularly at 5x10^10 or 1x10^11 viral particles, as a single shot or as two shots 56 days apart. Beyond this particular receptor, the publication reports: The authors noted that total T cell responses may have been underestimated by the TCR breadth and depth analyses. Ad26.COV2.S recipients had higher spike-specific TCR breadth than placebo recipients (P = 0.0014). After vaccination, substantial breadth of spike-specific CD8+ and CD4+ T cell responses was reported. The study was not powered to compare responses between vaccine doses or regimens. Non-spike TCR breadth was comparable between vaccine and placebo recipients, consistent with the vaccine containing only spike.

The treatment or condition label here, explained by the study, means: 15 to 20 received Ad26.COV2.S at low or high dose, single or two shots; roughly five received placebo; per-sample allocation not given. For vaccine and placebo recipients, repertoires were sequenced using samples collected on day 63 after the first injection. In Cohort 1b, 20 to 25 adults aged 18-55 years were enrolled at a single site in Boston, USA, between 29 July and 7 August 2020. Ad26.COV2.S was a replication-incompetent adenovirus type 26 vector that expressed a prefusion-stabilized SARS-CoV-2 spike protein derived from the original Wuhan strain. TCRbeta CDR3 regions were sequenced with the immunoSEQ Assay. After extraction, genomic DNA underwent amplification by bias-controlled multiplex PCR, followed by high-throughput sequencing. The source study handled its data this way. To quantify the absolute abundance of every unique TCRbeta CDR3 region, sequences were collapsed and filtered. T cell fraction was estimated by normalizing TCRbeta template counts to usable DNA, which was measured by amplifying reference genes present in all nucleated cells. Repertoire TCRs were annotated as SARS-CoV-2-specific when V gene, CDR3 amino acid sequence and J gene were exactly matched to a known reactive TCR set. The reference SARS-CoV-2 TCR set was obtained from MIRA and was filtered for enrichment in COVID-19-positive ImmuneCODE repertoires, whereby public or cross-reactive TCRs were removed. Based on the MIRA antigens, annotated TCRs were further analysed at the level of specific ORF or position within ORF. Depth was the summed frequency of annotated unique rearrangements, while breadth was defined as annotated unique rearrangements over total unique productive rearrangements. TCR breadth was compared between groups using two-sided Wilcoxon rank-sum tests. The clones in this table, taken by TCRdb from immuneACCESS, are in-frame only. Not every clone is retained; where verified, under half of the shortfall comes from an unresolved V gene, and the cause of the rest is unknown. V and J calls and clone size come straight from that table; D and trimming were deduced from the DNA. Present in this sample are over 450,000 clones, roughly nine tenths of which were seen just once. The ten largest clones represent about 1.5% of the sample.

This chain is built from TRBV10-3 and TRBJ1-3; the D gene is unclear. This TCR came from a person aged 18-60 years who received the Ad26.COV2.S COVID-19 vaccine or a placebo. Sequencing used peripheral blood, obtained in a trial of Ad26.COV2.S vaccine versus placebo. The encoded CDR3 is CAILDSTLSGNTIYF. The nucleotide sequence reads as follows: TGTGCCATCTTGGACTCAACCCTCTCTGGAAACACCATATATTTT.